These 25 T cell receptor beta chains came from one sample sequenced in a study of vaccination and CD4 T cells after COVID-19. Specified treatment: approximately 10-day PBMC culture with coronavirus spike peptide pools or control peptides (ViraFEST assay). Antigens for these TCRs are unknown. Sequencing of cultured CD4+ T cell DNA used the Oncomine TCR Beta short-read assay. TCRdb re-called the PCR reads with MiXCR, one entry per CDR3 protein. The sample contains more than 20,000 distinct CDR3 sequences, about 50% of which appear only once. Specimen: CD4+ T cells from blood, cultured in vitro, collected before SARS-CoV-2 vaccination. The source of these receptors is a human donor who received a COVID-19 vaccine.

This clonotype showed up just a few times. J is TRBJ1-5 and V is TRBV24-1; D possibly corresponds to TRBD1 (6 bases). V was clipped by 9 bases and J by 2 bases, with 13 bases between them. The germline V gene has CDR1 KGHDR and CDR2 SFDVKD. There are 14 residues in the CDR3. CDR3 DNA sequence: TGTGCCACCGGGGGCCGTTATGGCAATCAGCCCCAGCATTTT. Amino acid sequence: CATGGRYGNQPQHF.

The chain has TRBV20-1 and TRBJ1-2; 10 nucleotides match TRBD1. The length of the CDR3 is 14 residues. J gave up 3 bases and V 6 bases, and 7 bases lay outside the gene matches. The germline V gene encodes CDR1 DFQATT and CDR2 SNEGSKA (reference sequence). The CDR3 DNA sequence: TGCAGTGCGCACGGGACAGGGGACGACTATGGCTACACCTTC. This gives the protein CSAHGTGDDYGYTF.

V and J are TRBV6-1 and TRBJ2-1; a weak D match, TRBD1 (5 bases). The CDR3 consists of 17 residues. CDR1 is MNHNS, CDR2 SASEGT, per germline. Trimming cost V 6 bases and J 2 bases, with 20 bases left between them. CDR3 region: CASSSFVGASPYNEQFF. Written as DNA, the CDR3 is TGTGCCAGCAGCTCATTTGTTGGGGCGAGCCCCTACAATGAGCAGTTCTTC.

The sample holds a few counts of this clonotype. This sequence joins TRBV10-1 and TRBJ2-5; D is possibly TRBD2 (6 bases). V dropped 4 bases and J dropped 4 bases, with 10 bases sitting between them. Germline CDR1 WNHNN, CDR2 SYGVQD (reference sequence). There are 13 residues in the CDR3. The CDR3 reads CASSGGVRETQYF. In DNA, the CDR3 is TGCGCCAGCAGTGGCGGGGTTCGAGAGACCCAGTACTTC.

The chain couples TRBV5-1 to TRBJ2-3; 12 bases align to TRBD2. CDR1 and CDR2 from the germline V gene are SGHRS and YFSETQ. CDR3 length: 17 amino acids. With V trimmed by 0 bases and J by 4 bases, 6 bases remained unmatched. The CDR3 DNA reads as TGCGCCAGCAGCTTGGACCTAGCGGGGGGGCGGGCAGATACGCAGTATTTT. Translating gives CASSLDLAGGRADTQYF.

This clonotype turned up a few times. The DNA for the CDR3 is TGCAGTGCTAGACACGCCCGGGAAACCCAAGAGACCCAGTACTTC. It specifies CSARHARETQETQYF. The chain has TRBV20-1 and TRBJ2-5, with a weak D call TRBD2 (5 bases). The CDR3 runs to 15 residues. V lost 2 bases to trimming and J lost 1 base, with 14 bases between them. CDR1 and CDR2 (germline): DFQATT, SNEGSKA (reference sequence).

This clonotype came up a few times. The chain joins TRBV12-3 or TRBV12-4 to TRBJ1-5; unclear D gene. The CDR3 runs 13 residues. Trimming shortened V by 7 bases and J by 2 bases, and 9 bases separated the two germline ends. The CDR3 region has the DNA TGTGCCAGCAATGCAAGAGGCAATCAGCCCCAGCATTTT. The encoded protein is CASNARGNQPQHF.

The chain recombines TRBV10-3 with TRBJ1-4; D ambiguous. Trimming pared 3 bases from V and 3 bases from J, leaving 8 bases between. CDR1 and CDR2 (germline): ENHRY, SYGVKD. The CDR3 length is 14 residues. CDR3 bases: TGTGCCATCAGTGATCGGCCGGCTAATGAAAAACTGTTTTTT. This translates into CAISDRPANEKLFF.

There are a few counts of this clonotype. The V gene is TRBV25-1, the J gene TRBJ2-3, with 9 bases lining up with TRBD2. Germline values: CDR1 MGHDK, CDR2 SYGVNS. V was pared by 5 bases and J by 1 base, with 4 bases of the junction left unmatched. This CDR3 is built from 15 residues. The CDR3 DNA is TGTGCCAGCAGTAGAACTAGCGGGCGCACAGATACGCAGTATTTT. Its protein is CASSRTSGRTDTQYF.

The chain recombines TRBV29-1 with TRBJ2-5; 14 nucleotides line up with TRBD2. In germline, CDR1 is SQVTM, CDR2 ANQGSEA. This CDR3 comprises 14 residues. Losses at the gene ends were 6 bases for V and 6 bases for J; bases not matched to a gene: 6. CDR3 bases: TGCAGCGTGGGGACTAGCGGGGGTGTAAAGACCCAGTACTTC. It yields the protein CSVGTSGGVKTQYF.

By sample fraction, this clonotype is medium-sized. CDR3 region: CASSSPQGLYGYTF. CDR3 DNA: TGTGCCAGCAGCTCCCCCCAGGGTCTATATGGCTACACCTTC. This chain uses TRBV7-2 with TRBJ1-2, with D perhaps matching TRBD1 (5 bases). The germline gives CDR1 SGHTA, CDR2 FQGNSA. The V gene lost 4 bases and the J gene lost 5 bases, with 14 bases spanning the gap. The length of the CDR3 is 14 residues.

This clonotype appeared a few times. CDR3 in DNA: TGTGCCACCAGTGCCCATAGGGTAGCGGGGATGGATACGCAGTATTTT. It translates to CATSAHRVAGMDTQYF. The chain carries TRBV24-1 and TRBJ2-3; 8 nucleotides align to TRBD2. V trimming: 5 bases; J trimming: 6 bases; junction bases outside the gene matches: 12. Germline CDR1 and CDR2: KGHDR and SFDVKD. This CDR3 contains 16 residues.

This clonotype has a handful of counts. The genes are TRBV20-1 and TRBJ1-5; TRBD1 is a possible D gene (5 bases). Germline CDR1 reads DFQATT; CDR2 reads SNEGSKA (reference sequence). Trimming removed 4 bases from V and 7 bases from J, with 14 bases in between. The CDR3 is made up of 13 amino acids. CDR3 sequence reads: CSANVDRVQPQHF. DNA of the CDR3: TGCAGTGCTAACGTCGACAGAGTCCAGCCCCAGCATTTT.

This chain connects TRBV12-3 or TRBV12-4 to TRBJ1-6; D is undetermined. V shed 2 bases and J shed 13 bases, with 12 bases lying between them. The CDR3 runs to 13 residues. The CDR3 here is CASSLQGIVPLHF. Written as DNA, the CDR3 is TGTGCCAGCAGTTTACAAGGGATAGTGCCCCTCCACTTT.

This sequence joins TRBV19 and TRBJ1-5; 9 bases line up with TRBD1. The CDR3 is 16 amino acids. Losses at the gene ends were 9 bases for V and 3 bases for J; bases not matched to a gene: 12. Germline V gene lookup returns CDR1 LNHDA and CDR2 SQIVND (reference sequence). The CDR3 DNA is TGTGCCAGCGAAATCCCGGGACAGGGAGACAATCAGCCCCAGCATTTT. Residues: CASEIPGQGDNQPQHF. The full variable domain, completed using reference TRBV19 and TRBJ1-5, is DGGITQSPKYLFRKEGQNVTLSCEQNLNHDAMYWYRQDPGQGLRLIYYSQIVNDFQKGDIAEGYSVSREKKESFPLTVTSAQKNPTAFYLCASEIPGQGDNQPQHFGDGTRLSIL.

This clonotype has just a few counts. The V and J genes are TRBV19 and TRBJ1-1; 8 nucleotides match TRBD1. Germline lookup yields CDR1 LNHDA and CDR2 SQIVND (reference sequence). V dropped 7 bases and J dropped 0; count of bases not matched to a gene: 4. CDR3 length: 14 amino acids. CDR3 sequence: CASKETGVNTEAFF. DNA of the CDR3: TGTGCCAGTAAAGAGACAGGGGTGAACACTGAAGCTTTCTTT. Complete variable domain (other parts from reference TRBV19 and TRBJ1-1): DGGITQSPKYLFRKEGQNVTLSCEQNLNHDAMYWYRQDPGQGLRLIYYSQIVNDFQKGDIAEGYSVSREKKESFPLTVTSAQKNPTAFYLCASKETGVNTEAFFGQGTRLTVV.

V gene TRBV5-4 combines with J gene TRBJ2-1, with D perhaps matching TRBD1 (5 bases). Trimming cost V 0 bases and J 3 bases, with 10 bases left between them. The V gene's germline CDR1 is SGHNT and CDR2 YYREEE (reference sequence). The CDR3 runs 15 residues. The CDR3 coding sequence is TGTGCCAGCAGCTTGGATTCAGGGATCTACAATGAGCAGTTCTTC. Residues: CASSLDSGIYNEQFF.

The genes are TRBV30 and TRBJ1-6; no clear D. The V gene's germline CDR1 is GTSNPN and CDR2 SVGIG (reference sequence). V lost 8 bases and J lost 9, with 8 bases in between. This CDR3 contains 10 residues. The DNA for the CDR3 is TGTGCCCGCGGCGGTTCACCCCTCCACTTT. It codes for CARGGSPLHF. The full variable domain, its missing parts supplied by reference TRBV30 and TRBJ1-6, is SQTIHQWPATLVQPVGSPLSLECTVEGTSNPNLYWYRQAAGRGLQLLFYSVGIGQISSEVPQNLSASRPQDRQFILSSKKLLLSDSGFYLCARGGSPLHFGNGTRLTVT.

The rearrangement uses TRBV6-7 and TRBJ2-7; D perhaps matches TRBD2 (6 bases). TRBV6-7 is filed as an ORF, its function uncertain. V lost 5 bases and J lost 6, with 17 bases in between. The CDR3 runs to 14 residues. CDR3 amino acids: CASSHPGLPFEQYF. The CDR3 DNA sequence: TGTGCCAGCAGTCATCCGGGACTCCCTTTCGAGCAGTACTTC.

This clonotype appeared a few times. The chain employs TRBV2 and TRBJ1-1; no reliable D call. Germline CDR1 is SNHLY and CDR2 is FYNNEI. V was trimmed by 8 bases and J by 5 bases, leaving 15 bases between them. The CDR3 sequence is 13 residues long. The CDR3 bases are TGTGCCAGCCTCCGGGCTGGGAATACTGAAGCTTTCTTT. Its translation is CASLRAGNTEAFF.

This clonotype was seen a handful of times. The chain couples TRBV11-3 to TRBJ2-3; unclear D gene. CDR3 length: 15 amino acids. V dropped 5 bases and J dropped 4 bases, with 16 bases sitting between them. Per germline, CDR1 SGHNT and CDR2 YENEEA. The CDR3 protein is CASSPNARESDTQYF. The CDR3 coding sequence is TGTGCCAGCAGCCCCAACGCTAGAGAGTCAGATACGCAGTATTTT.

With regard to this clonotype: The junction and the germline gene differ at one end; a read error may be behind it. The chain is built from TRBV20-1 and TRBJ1-6; TRBD1 is a possible D gene (5 bases). CDR3 length: 14 residues. Germline-derived CDR1 and CDR2 are DFQATT and SNEGSKA (reference sequence). Here the CDR3 reads CSASWGGDNSPPHF. The CDR3 region has the DNA TGCAGTGCTAGCTGGGGGGGAGATAATTCACCCCCCCACTTT.

The CDR3 loop is CSARDLLAGLGDTQYF. CDR3 bases: TGCAGTGCTAGGGACCTTCTCGCGGGGCTGGGAGATACGCAGTATTTT. This chain connects TRBV20-1 to TRBJ2-3, with D perhaps TRBD2 (6 bases). The CDR3 loop spans 16 amino acids. V was cut by 3 bases and J by 5 bases, with 21 bases left in between. The V gene's germline CDR1 is DFQATT and CDR2 SNEGSKA (reference sequence).

This clonotype has more than one count but fewer than ten. The chain joins TRBV15 to TRBJ2-6; D ambiguous. CDR3 length: 15 amino acids. Per germline, CDR1 LNHNV and CDR2 YYDKDF (reference sequence). V lost 2 bases, J lost 0 bases, and 5 bases lay in between. The CDR3 DNA sequence: TGTGCCACCAGCAGAACCTTCTCTGGGGCCAACGTCCTGACTTTC. Translation gives CATSRTFSGANVLTF.

This chain links TRBV24-1 with TRBJ2-3; D possibly corresponds to TRBD1 (5 bases). The CDR3 spans 15 residues. V was clipped by 2 bases and J by 2 bases, with 10 bases between them. Germline CDR1 KGHDR, CDR2 SFDVKD. CDR3 sequence (DNA): TGTGCCACCAGTGATTCCAGGGTCGTCACAGATACGCAGTATTTT. This sequence encodes CATSDSRVVTDTQYF.